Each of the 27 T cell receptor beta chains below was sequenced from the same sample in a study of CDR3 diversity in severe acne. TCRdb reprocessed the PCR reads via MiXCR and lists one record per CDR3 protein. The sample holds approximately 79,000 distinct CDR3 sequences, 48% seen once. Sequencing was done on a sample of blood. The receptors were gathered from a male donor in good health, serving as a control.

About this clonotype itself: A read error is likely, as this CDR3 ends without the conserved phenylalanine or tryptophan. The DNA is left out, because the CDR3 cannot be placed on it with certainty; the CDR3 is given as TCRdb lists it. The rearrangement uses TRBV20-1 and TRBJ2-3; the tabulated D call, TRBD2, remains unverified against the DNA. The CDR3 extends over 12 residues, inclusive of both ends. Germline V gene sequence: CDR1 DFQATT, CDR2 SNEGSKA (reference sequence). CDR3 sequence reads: CSATSGTDTQMS.

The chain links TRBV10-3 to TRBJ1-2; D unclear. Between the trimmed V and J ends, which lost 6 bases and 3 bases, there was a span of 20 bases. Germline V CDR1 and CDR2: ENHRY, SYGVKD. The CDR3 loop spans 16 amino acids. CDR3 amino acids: CAISAGQPREDYGYTF. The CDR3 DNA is TGTGCCATCAGCGCCGGGCAGCCTCGAGAGGACTATGGCTACACCTTC.

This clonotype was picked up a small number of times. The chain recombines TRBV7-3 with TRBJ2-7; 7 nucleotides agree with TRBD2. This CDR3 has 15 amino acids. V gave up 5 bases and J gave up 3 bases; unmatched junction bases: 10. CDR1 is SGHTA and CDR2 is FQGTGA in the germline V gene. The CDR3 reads CASSPVVPSGYEQYF. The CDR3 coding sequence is TGTGCCAGCAGCCCCGTAGTTCCTAGCGGCTACGAGCAGTACTTC.

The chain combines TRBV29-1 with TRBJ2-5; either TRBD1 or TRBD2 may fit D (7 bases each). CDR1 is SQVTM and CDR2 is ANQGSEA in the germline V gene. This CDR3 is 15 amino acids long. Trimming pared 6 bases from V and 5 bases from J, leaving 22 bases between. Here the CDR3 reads CSVQPRQGLMETQYF. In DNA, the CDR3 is TGCAGCGTCCAACCCCGACAGGGACTAATGGAGACCCAGTACTTC. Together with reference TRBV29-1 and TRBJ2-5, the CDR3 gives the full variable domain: SAVISQKPSRDICQRGTSLTIQCQVDSQVTMMFWYRQQPGQSLTLIATANQGSEATYESGFVIDKFPISRPNLTFSTLTVSNMSPEDSSIYLCSVQPRQGLMETQYFGPGTRLLVL.

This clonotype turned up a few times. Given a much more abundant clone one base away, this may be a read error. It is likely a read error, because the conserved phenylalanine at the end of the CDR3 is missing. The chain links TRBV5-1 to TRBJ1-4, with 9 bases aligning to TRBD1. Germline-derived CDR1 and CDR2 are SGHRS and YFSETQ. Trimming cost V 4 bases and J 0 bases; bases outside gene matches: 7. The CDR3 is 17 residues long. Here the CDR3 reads CASSASTGGPTNEKLFL. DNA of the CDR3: TGCGCCAGCAGCGCCTCAACAGGGGGCCCAACTAATGAAAAACTGTTTTTG.

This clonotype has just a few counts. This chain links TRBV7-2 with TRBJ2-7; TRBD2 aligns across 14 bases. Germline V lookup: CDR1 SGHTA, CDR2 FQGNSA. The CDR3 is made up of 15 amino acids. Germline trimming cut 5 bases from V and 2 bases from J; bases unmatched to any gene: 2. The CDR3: CASSGTSGSAYEQYF. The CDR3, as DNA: TGTGCCAGCAGCGGGACTAGCGGGAGTGCCTACGAGCAGTACTTC.

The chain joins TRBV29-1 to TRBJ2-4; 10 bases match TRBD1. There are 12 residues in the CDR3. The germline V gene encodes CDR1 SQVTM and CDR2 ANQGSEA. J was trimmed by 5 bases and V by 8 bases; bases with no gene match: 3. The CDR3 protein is CSLGQGENIQYF. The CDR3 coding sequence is TGCAGCTTAGGACAGGGGGAAAACATTCAGTACTTC.

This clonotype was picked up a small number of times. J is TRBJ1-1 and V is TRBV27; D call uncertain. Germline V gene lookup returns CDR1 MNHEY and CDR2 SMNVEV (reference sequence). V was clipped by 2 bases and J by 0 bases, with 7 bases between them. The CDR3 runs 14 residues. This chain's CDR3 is CASSLLAVNTEAFF. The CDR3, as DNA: TGTGCCAGCAGTTTACTTGCGGTGAACACTGAAGCTTTCTTT.

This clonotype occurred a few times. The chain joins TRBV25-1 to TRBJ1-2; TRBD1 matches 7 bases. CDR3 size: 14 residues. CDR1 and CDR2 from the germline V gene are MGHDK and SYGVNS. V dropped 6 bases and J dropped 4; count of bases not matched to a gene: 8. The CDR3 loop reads CASRTTGLAYGYTF. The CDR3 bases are TGTGCCAGCAGGACGACAGGGCTAGCCTATGGCTACACCTTC.

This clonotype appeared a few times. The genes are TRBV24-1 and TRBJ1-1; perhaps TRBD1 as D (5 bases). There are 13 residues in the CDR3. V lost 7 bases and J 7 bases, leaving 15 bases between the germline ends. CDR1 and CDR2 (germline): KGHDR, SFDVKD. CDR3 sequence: CATRAGSINEAFF. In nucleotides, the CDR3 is TGTGCCACCAGAGCAGGGTCCATCAATGAAGCTTTCTTT.

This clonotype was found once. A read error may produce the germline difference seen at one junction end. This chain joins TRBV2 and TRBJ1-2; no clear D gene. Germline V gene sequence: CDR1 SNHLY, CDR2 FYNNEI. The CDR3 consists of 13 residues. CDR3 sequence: CASKRESNYGDTF. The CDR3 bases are TGTGCCAGCAAAAGGGAATCCAACTATGGCGACACCTTC.

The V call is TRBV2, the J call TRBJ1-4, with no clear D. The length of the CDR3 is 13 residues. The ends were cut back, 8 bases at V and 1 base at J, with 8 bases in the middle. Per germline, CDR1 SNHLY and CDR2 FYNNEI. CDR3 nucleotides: TGTGCCAGCTGTCGGGGAACTAATGAAAAACTGTTTTTT. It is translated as CASCRGTNEKLFF.

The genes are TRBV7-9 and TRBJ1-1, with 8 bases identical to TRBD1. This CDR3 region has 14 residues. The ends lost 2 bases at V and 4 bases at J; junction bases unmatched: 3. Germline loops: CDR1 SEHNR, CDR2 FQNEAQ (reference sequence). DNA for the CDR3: TGTGCCAGCAGCTTATTCGGGACAGGCACTGAAGCTTTCTTT. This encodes CASSLFGTGTEAFF.

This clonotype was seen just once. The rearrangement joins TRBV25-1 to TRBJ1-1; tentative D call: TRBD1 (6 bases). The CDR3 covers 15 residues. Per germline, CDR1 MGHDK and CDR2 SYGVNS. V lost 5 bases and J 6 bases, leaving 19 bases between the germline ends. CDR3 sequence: CASSLPQGGFAEAFF. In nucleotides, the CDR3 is TGTGCCAGCAGTCTTCCACAGGGAGGGTTTGCTGAAGCTTTCTTT.

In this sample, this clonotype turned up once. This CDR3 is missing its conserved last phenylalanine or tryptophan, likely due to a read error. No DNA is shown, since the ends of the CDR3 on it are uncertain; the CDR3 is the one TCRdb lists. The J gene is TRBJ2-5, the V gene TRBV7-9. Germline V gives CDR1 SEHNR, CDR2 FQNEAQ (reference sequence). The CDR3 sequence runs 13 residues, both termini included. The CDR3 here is CASSLADARTQHY.

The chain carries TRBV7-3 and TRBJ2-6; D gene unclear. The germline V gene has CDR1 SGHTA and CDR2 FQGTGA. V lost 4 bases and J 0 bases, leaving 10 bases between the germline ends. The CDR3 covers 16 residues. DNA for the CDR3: TGTGCCAGCAGCTCCGACCGCAGCTCTGGGGCCAACGTCCTGACTTTC. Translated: CASSSDRSSGANVLTF.

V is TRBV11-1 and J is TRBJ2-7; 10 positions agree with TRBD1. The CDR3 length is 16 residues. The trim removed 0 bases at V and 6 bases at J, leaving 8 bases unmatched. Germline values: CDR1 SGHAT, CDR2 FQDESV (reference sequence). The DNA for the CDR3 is TGTGCCAGCAGCTTAGCCCTGGGGACAGGGGCGGGCGAGCAGTACTTC. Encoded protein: CASSLALGTGAGEQYF.

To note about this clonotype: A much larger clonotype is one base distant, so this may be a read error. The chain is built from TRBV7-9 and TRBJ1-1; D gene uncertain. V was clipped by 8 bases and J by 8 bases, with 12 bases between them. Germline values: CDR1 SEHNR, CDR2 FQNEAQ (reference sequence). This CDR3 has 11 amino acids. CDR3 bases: TGTGCCAGCGGCGGTGGACGGGAAGCTTTCTTT. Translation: CASGGGREAFF. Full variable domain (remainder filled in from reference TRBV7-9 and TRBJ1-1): DTGVSQNPRHKITKRGQNVTFRCDPISEHNRLYWYRQTLGQGPEFLTYFQNEAQLEKSRLLSDRFSAERPKGSFSTLEIQRTEQGDSAMYLCASGGGREAFFGQGTRLTVV.

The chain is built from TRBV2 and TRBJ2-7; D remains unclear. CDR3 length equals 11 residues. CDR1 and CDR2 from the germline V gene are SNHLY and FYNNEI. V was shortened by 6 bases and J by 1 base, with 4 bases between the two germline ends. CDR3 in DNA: TGTGCCAGCAGGATATCCTACGAGCAGTACTTC. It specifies CASRISYEQYF.

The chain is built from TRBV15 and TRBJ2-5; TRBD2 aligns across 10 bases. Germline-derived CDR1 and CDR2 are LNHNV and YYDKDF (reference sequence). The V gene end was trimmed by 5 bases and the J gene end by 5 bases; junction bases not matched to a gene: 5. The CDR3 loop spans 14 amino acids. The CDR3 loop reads CATSQRGGGETQYF. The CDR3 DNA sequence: TGTGCCACCAGCCAGCGGGGGGGTGGGGAGACCCAGTACTTC.

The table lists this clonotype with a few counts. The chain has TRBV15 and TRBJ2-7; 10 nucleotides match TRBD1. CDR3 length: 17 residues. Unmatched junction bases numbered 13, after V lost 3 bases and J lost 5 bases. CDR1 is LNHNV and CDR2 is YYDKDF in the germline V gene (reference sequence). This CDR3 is CATSSYGPGTGDHEQYF. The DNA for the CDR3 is TGTGCCACCAGCAGTTACGGGCCCGGGACAGGGGACCACGAGCAGTACTTC.

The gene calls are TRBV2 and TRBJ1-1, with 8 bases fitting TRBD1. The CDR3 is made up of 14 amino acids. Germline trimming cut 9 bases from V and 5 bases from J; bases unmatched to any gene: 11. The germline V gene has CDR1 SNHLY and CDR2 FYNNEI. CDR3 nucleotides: TGTGCCAGTAGCAAGGACAGGGTCGGAACTGAAGCTTTCTTT. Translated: CASSKDRVGTEAFF.

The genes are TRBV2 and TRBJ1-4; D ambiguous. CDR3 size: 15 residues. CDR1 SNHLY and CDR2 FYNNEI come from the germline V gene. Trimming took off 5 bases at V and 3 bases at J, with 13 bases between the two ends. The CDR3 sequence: CASSPRRGANEKLFF. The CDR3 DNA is TGTGCCAGCAGTCCCCGGCGAGGAGCTAATGAAAAACTGTTTTTT.

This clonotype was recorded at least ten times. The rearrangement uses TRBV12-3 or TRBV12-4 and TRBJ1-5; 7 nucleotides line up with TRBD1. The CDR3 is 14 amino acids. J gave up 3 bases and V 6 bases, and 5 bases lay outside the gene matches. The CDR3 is CASSPGGYNQPQHF. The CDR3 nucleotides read TGTGCCAGCAGCCCAGGGGGATACAATCAGCCCCAGCATTTT.

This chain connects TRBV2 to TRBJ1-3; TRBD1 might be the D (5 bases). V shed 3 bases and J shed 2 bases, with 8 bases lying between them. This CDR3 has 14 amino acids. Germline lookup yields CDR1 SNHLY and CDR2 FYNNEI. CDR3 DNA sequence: TGTGCCAGCAGTGATGAGACAGCTGGAAACACCATATATTTT. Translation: CASSDETAGNTIYF.

The CDR3, as DNA: TGTGCCATCGACGCTCGAGCGGGGGGGCAAGAGACCCAGTACTTC. Its translation: CAIDARAGGQETQYF. The chain links TRBV10-3 to TRBJ2-5, with 10 bases identical to TRBD2. Germline V CDR1 and CDR2: ENHRY, SYGVKD. V was pared by 8 bases and J by 2 bases, with 8 bases of the junction left unmatched. This CDR3 is 15 amino acids long.

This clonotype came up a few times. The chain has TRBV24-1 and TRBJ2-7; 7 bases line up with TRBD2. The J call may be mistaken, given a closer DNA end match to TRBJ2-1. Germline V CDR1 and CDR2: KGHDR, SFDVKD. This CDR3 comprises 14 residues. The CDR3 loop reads CATSLAGVHNEQFF. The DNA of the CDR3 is TGTGCCACCAGTCTGGCGGGAGTCCACAATGAGCAGTTCTTC.